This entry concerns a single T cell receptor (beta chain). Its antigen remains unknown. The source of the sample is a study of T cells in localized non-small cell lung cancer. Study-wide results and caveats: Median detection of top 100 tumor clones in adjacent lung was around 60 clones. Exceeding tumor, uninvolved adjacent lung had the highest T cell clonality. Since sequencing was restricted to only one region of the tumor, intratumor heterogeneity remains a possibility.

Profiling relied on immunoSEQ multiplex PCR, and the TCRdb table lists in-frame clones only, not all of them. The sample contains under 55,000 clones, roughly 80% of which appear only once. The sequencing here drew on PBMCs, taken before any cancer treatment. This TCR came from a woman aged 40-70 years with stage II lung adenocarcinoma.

The CDR3 DNA reads TGTGCCAGCAGCTCCGGACGGATAACAGACGGGGAGCTGTTTTTT. It translates to CASSSGRITDGELFF. The chain combines TRBV7-6 with TRBJ2-2, with D uncertain. V gave up 4 bases and J gave up 7 bases, with 16 bases separating them. Germline CDR1 is SGHVS and CDR2 is FNYEAQ. This CDR3 spans 15 amino acids.